The clone carrying this TCR beta chain came up many times. Its antigen is not identified. The entry originates in a study of human T cells and chemical hapten exposure. Across the study: Largely, small differences in pooled library volume made per-sample TCR yields vary. Regarding the study as a whole: With DPC sensitization, TCRs exceeding 1 in 1000 frequency showed no change.

Total RNA was extracted from unfractionated whole blood. V shed 6 bases, J shed 8 bases, and the junction held 14 bases outside the gene matches. Germline V gene data show CDR1 as MNHEY and CDR2 as SMNVEV (reference sequence). The CDR3 length is 15 residues. Source study methods: The median was around 91,000 TCRs per sample, ranging roughly 23,224 to 750,000. TCRdb processed the 5' RACE reads anew with MiXCR; each CDR3 protein has one entry. TCRdb's processing, not the authors', yielded these V and J calls. The sample lists some 150,000 distinct CDR3 sequences; about 4.3% were seen once. The receptor was isolated from a female donor in good health. The chain combines TRBV27 with TRBJ1-2; 8 bases agree with TRBD1. The CDR3 DNA follows: TGTGCCAGCAGCACCTATGGACAGGGAGGAAAAGGCTACACCTTC. Translating gives CASSTYGQGGKGYTF.